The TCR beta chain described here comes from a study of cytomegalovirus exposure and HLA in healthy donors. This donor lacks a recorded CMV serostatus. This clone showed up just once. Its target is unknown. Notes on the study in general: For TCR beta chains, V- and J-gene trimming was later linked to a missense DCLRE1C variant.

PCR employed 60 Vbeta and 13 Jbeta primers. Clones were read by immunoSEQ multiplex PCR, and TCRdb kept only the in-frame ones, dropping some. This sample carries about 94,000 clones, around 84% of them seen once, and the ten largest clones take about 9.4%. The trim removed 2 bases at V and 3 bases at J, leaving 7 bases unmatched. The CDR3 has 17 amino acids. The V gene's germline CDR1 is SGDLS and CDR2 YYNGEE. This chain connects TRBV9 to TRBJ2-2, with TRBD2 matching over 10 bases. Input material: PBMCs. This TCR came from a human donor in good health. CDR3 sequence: CASSVPAGGPDTGELFF. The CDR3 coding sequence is TGTGCCAGCAGCGTTCCAGCGGGGGGGCCGGACACCGGGGAGCTGTTTTTT.